Listed below are T cell receptor beta chains from one sample, sequenced in a study of control samples from healthy donors and cancer patients. Only in-frame clones appear in the TCRdb table, and some are missing; sequencing was by immunoSEQ multiplex PCR. The sample contains under 75,000 clones, 85% of which appear only once. Sequencing was performed on blood. The receptors were gathered from a man in his forties or fifties in good health. Both conserved end residues are part of each CDR3. Fields, in order: V gene, D gene, J gene, clone size, CDR3 DNA, CDR3 protein. A D gene is named only where the DNA matches it firmly. The size of a clone is reported for some rows only, either as once, few or many, or as a class for expanded clones.

v_gene: TRBV19
d_gene: NA
j_gene: TRBJ1-2
abundance: few
CDR3nt: TGTGCCAGTAGTATAGGATCCAGGGGAGGAGGTAACTATGGCTACACCTTC
CDR3aa: CASSIGSRGGGNYGYTF

v_gene: TRBV10-3
d_gene: NA
j_gene: TRBJ1-2
abundance: NA
CDR3nt: TGTGCCATCAGTGAAGACGACTATGGCTACACCTTC
CDR3aa: CAISEDDYGYTF

v_gene: TRBV25-1
d_gene: NA
j_gene: TRBJ1-1
abundance: NA
CDR3nt: TGTGCCAGCAGTGGGCCCCGGGGCACTGAAGCTTTCTTT
CDR3aa: CASSGPRGTEAFF

v_gene: TRBV7-9
d_gene: NA
j_gene: TRBJ1-1
abundance: NA
CDR3nt: TGTGCCAGCAGCTACCACTTGGAAGCTTTCTTT
CDR3aa: CASSYHLEAFF

v_gene: TRBV9
d_gene: NA
j_gene: TRBJ2-1
abundance: NA
CDR3nt: TGTGCCAGCAGCGTACTTGAATACAATGAGCAGTTCTTC
CDR3aa: CASSVLEYNEQFF

v_gene: TRBV30
d_gene: NA
j_gene: TRBJ2-3
abundance: NA
CDR3nt: TGTGCCTGGAGCCCCTCCGGGGATACGCAGTATTTT
CDR3aa: CAWSPSGDTQYF

v_gene: TRBV24-1
d_gene: NA
j_gene: TRBJ1-2
abundance: NA
CDR3nt: TGTGCCACCAGTGATTCGAGCCGGGGCTATGGCTACACCTTC
CDR3aa: CATSDSSRGYGYTF

v_gene: TRBV7-8
d_gene: TRBD2
j_gene: TRBJ2-7
abundance: NA
CDR3nt: TGTGCCAGCAGCTTGCGGGGTAGCGGGGGGGGCAACGAGCAGTACTTC
CDR3aa: CASSLRGSGGGNEQYF

v_gene: TRBV6-5
d_gene: TRBD1
j_gene: TRBJ2-1
abundance: NA
CDR3nt: TGTGCCAGCAGCGTCCGGGACAGAATTTACAATGAGCAGTTCTTC
CDR3aa: CASSVRDRIYNEQFF

v_gene: TRBV25-1
d_gene: NA
j_gene: TRBJ2-5
abundance: NA
CDR3nt: TGTGCCAGCAGTGATCGTGGGGGGACTGTGGGGGAGACCCAGTACTTC
CDR3aa: CASSDRGGTVGETQYF

v_gene: TRBV15
d_gene: NA
j_gene: TRBJ2-5
abundance: NA
CDR3nt: TGTGCCACCAGCTTAAAAGAGACCCAGTACTTC
CDR3aa: CATSLKETQYF

v_gene: TRBV5-1
d_gene: NA
j_gene: TRBJ2-3
abundance: NA
CDR3nt: TGCGCCAGCAGCAGGGACACAACCCGCACAGATACGCAGTATTTT
CDR3aa: CASSRDTTRTDTQYF

v_gene: TRBV7-2
d_gene: NA
j_gene: TRBJ2-5
abundance: once
CDR3nt: TGTGCCAGCAGCCAACTCAGGGATTCCGAGACCCAGTACTTC
CDR3aa: CASSQLRDSETQYF

v_gene: TRBV4-1
d_gene: TRBD1
j_gene: TRBJ2-1
abundance: NA
CDR3nt: TGCGCCAGCAGCTTCCGGGACAGGGCCAATGAGCAGTTCTTC
CDR3aa: CASSFRDRANEQFF

v_gene: TRBV2
d_gene: TRBD1
j_gene: TRBJ2-3
abundance: NA
CDR3nt: TGTGCCAGCAGCCGAAACAGGGGAGGCACAGATACGCAGTATTTT
CDR3aa: CASSRNRGGTDTQYF

v_gene: TRBV9
d_gene: NA
j_gene: TRBJ2-7
abundance: NA
CDR3nt: TGTGCCAGCAGCGTAGCGGGGCTCAACTCCTACGAGCAGTACTTC
CDR3aa: CASSVAGLNSYEQYF

v_gene: TRBV12-3/TRBV12-4
d_gene: TRBD1
j_gene: TRBJ1-5
abundance: once
CDR3nt: TGTGCCAGCAGTTCGACAGGGGATCAGCCCCAGCATTTT
CDR3aa: CASSSTGDQPQHF

v_gene: TRBV7-2
d_gene: TRBD1
j_gene: TRBJ2-7
abundance: NA
CDR3nt: TGTGCCAGCAGTTTACAGGGACAGGGGCTCTCCGAGCAGTACTTC
CDR3aa: CASSLQGQGLSEQYF

v_gene: TRBV14
d_gene: NA
j_gene: TRBJ2-5
abundance: NA
CDR3nt: TGTGCCAGCAGCGGCAGGGGAGAGACCCAGTACTTC
CDR3aa: CASSGRGETQYF

v_gene: TRBV2
d_gene: NA
j_gene: TRBJ2-3
abundance: few
CDR3nt: TGTGCCAGTCAGACGCCGGGTAATACGCAGTATTTT
CDR3aa: CASQTPGNTQYF

v_gene: TRBV5-6
d_gene: TRBD1
j_gene: TRBJ2-1
abundance: NA
CDR3nt: TGTGCCAGCAGAAGGTTCAGGGGGTACGATGAGCAGTTCTTC
CDR3aa: CASRRFRGYDEQFF

v_gene: TRBV12-3/TRBV12-4
d_gene: NA
j_gene: TRBJ2-7
abundance: NA
CDR3nt: TGTGCCAGCACCTCGTCCAGGGCGAACGAGCAGTACTTC
CDR3aa: CASTSSRANEQYF

v_gene: TRBV7-2
d_gene: NA
j_gene: TRBJ2-3
abundance: NA
CDR3nt: TGTGCCAGCAGCTTACGGCGTCTGCCGGGCACAGATACGCAGTATTTT
CDR3aa: CASSLRRLPGTDTQYF

v_gene: TRBV5-8
d_gene: TRBD2
j_gene: TRBJ2-7
abundance: NA
CDR3nt: TGTGCCAGCAGCCGGCGGGCTAGCGGATTGTTTGTTTCCTACGAGCAGTACTTC
CDR3aa: CASSRRASGLFVSYEQYF

v_gene: TRBV6-5
d_gene: NA
j_gene: TRBJ2-7
abundance: NA
CDR3nt: TGTGCCAGCAGTTACCAAAGGGGAAGCGAGCAGTACTTC
CDR3aa: CASSYQRGSEQYF

v_gene: TRBV12-3/TRBV12-4
d_gene: NA
j_gene: TRBJ2-3
abundance: few
CDR3nt: TGTGCCAGCAGTCTCGCCGGGGGAGATACGCAGTATTTT
CDR3aa: CASSLAGGDTQYF

v_gene: TRBV4-3
d_gene: TRBD1
j_gene: TRBJ2-7
abundance: NA
CDR3nt: TGCGCCAGCAGCCAAGACCGGACAGGAGTTTACGGGCAGTACTTC
CDR3aa: CASSQDRTGVYGQYF

v_gene: TRBV3-1/TRBV3-2
d_gene: NA
j_gene: TRBJ1-2
abundance: NA
CDR3nt: TGTGCCAGCAGCCAATACGCGCATGACTATGGCTACACCTTC
CDR3aa: CASSQYAHDYGYTF

v_gene: TRBV18
d_gene: TRBD1
j_gene: TRBJ1-1
abundance: NA
CDR3nt: TGTGCCAGCTCACCACAGACAGGGTCGGGCACTGAAGCTTTCTTT
CDR3aa: CASSPQTGSGTEAFF

v_gene: TRBV5-5
d_gene: TRBD2
j_gene: TRBJ2-7
abundance: once
CDR3nt: TGTGCCAGCAGCCCGCTAGCGGGAGGCCACGAGCAGTACTTC
CDR3aa: CASSPLAGGHEQYF

v_gene: TRBV5-4
d_gene: NA
j_gene: TRBJ2-1
abundance: few
CDR3nt: TGTGCCAGCAGCCTCATGCAAGGGGGGGTATACAATGAGCAGTTCTTC
CDR3aa: CASSLMQGGVYNEQFF

v_gene: TRBV11-3
d_gene: TRBD1
j_gene: TRBJ2-2
abundance: NA
CDR3nt: TGTGCCAGCAGCCGACAGGGCAACACCGGGGAGCTGTTTTTT
CDR3aa: CASSRQGNTGELFF

v_gene: TRBV11-2
d_gene: NA
j_gene: TRBJ1-1
abundance: NA
CDR3nt: TGTGCCAGCAGCTTATCGGCCGGAAGGGGCACTGAAGCTTTCTTT
CDR3aa: CASSLSAGRGTEAFF

v_gene: TRBV25-1
d_gene: NA
j_gene: TRBJ1-1
abundance: once
CDR3nt: TGTGCCAGCAGTGACCCTGCAGGGGATAACACTGAAGCTTTCTTT
CDR3aa: CASSDPAGDNTEAFF

v_gene: TRBV5-6
d_gene: NA
j_gene: TRBJ2-7
abundance: NA
CDR3nt: TGTGCCAGCAGCATCCTTGACAGACCATCCTACGAGCAGTACTTC
CDR3aa: CASSILDRPSYEQYF

v_gene: TRBV6-1
d_gene: NA
j_gene: TRBJ1-1
abundance: NA
CDR3nt: TGTGCCAGCAGTGAATGGGCAGTGAACACTGAAGCTTTCTTT
CDR3aa: CASSEWAVNTEAFF

v_gene: TRBV5-5
d_gene: NA
j_gene: TRBJ1-1
abundance: NA
CDR3nt: TGTGCCAGCAGCTTGGGTACCGGTGAAGCTTTCTTT
CDR3aa: CASSLGTGEAFF

v_gene: TRBV7-3
d_gene: NA
j_gene: TRBJ1-4
abundance: NA
CDR3nt: TGTGCCAGCAGCCCCGAAGCAGGGAATAATGAAAAACTGTTTTTT
CDR3aa: CASSPEAGNNEKLFF